Following are 13 T cell receptor beta chains from one sample sequenced in a study of brain T cells in children with intractable seizures (dated by TCRdb to the early 2020s). The library was generated by the immunoSEQ multiplex PCR assay. Not all clones reach the TCRdb copy of this immuneACCESS table, which keeps in-frame sequences only. Checked studies attribute under half of the gap to unresolved V genes and leave the rest unexplained. The sample table shows roughly 69,000 clones, and about 96% are seen once. In total, the top ten clones hold 0.35% to 0.4% of the sample. Taken with the paper, the label for time point translates to: resected brain tissue, or blood drawn just prior to surgery. This material consisted of peripheral blood, taken at surgery. These receptors were collected from a boy in the first two years of life with focal cortical dysplasia and intractable seizures.

This clone was recorded only once. The rearrangement links TRBV6-4 to TRBJ2-3, with 11 nucleotides matching TRBD2. The CDR3 is 16 amino acids. V shed 0 bases, J shed 4 bases, and the junction held 3 bases outside the gene matches. CDR1 is MRHNA and CDR2 is SNTAGT in the germline V gene. The CDR3 region has the DNA TGTGCCAGCAGTGACTCGAGTAGCGGGGGGGCAGATACGCAGTATTTT. Protein product: CASSDSSSGGADTQYF.

This chain uses TRBV7-8 with TRBJ2-5; D is undetermined. Per the germline V gene, CDR1 is SGHVS and CDR2 is FQNEAQ. The CDR3 runs to 12 residues. Trimming removed 1 base from V and 5 bases from J, with 5 bases in between. The CDR3 region has the DNA TGTGCCAGCAGCTTAGAGTGGGAGACCCAGTACTTC. This translates into CASSLEWETQYF.

The chain joins TRBV7-9 to TRBJ2-2; D not resolved. Germline V gives CDR1 SEHNR, CDR2 FQNEAQ (reference sequence). The CDR3 is 15 amino acids. V was pared by 0 bases and J by 3 bases, with 8 bases between. The DNA of the CDR3 is TGTGCCAGCAGCTTAGCTAGTAGAGACACCGGGGAGCTGTTTTTT. Its translation: CASSLASRDTGELFF.

The V gene is TRBV7-2, the J gene TRBJ2-7; no clear D. CDR1 and CDR2 from the germline V gene are SGHTA and FQGNSA. V dropped 3 bases and J dropped 3 bases, with 3 bases sitting between them. The CDR3 is made up of 11 amino acids. For the CDR3, the DNA is TGTGCCAGCAGCTTCGACTACGAGCAGTACTTC. Protein product: CASSFDYEQYF.

The rearrangement uses TRBV7-9 and TRBJ1-6; 8 bases match TRBD1. CDR1 and CDR2 from the germline V gene are SEHNR and FQNEAQ (reference sequence). J was trimmed by 5 bases and V by 4 bases; bases with no gene match: 7. The CDR3 has 16 residues. The CDR3 bases are TGTGCCAGCAGCTCACAAGGACAGGGCGATAATTCACCCCTCCACTTT. This codes for CASSSQGQGDNSPLHF.

The chain joins TRBV5-4 to TRBJ2-1, with 10 bases matching TRBD2. Losses at the gene ends were 0 bases for V and 4 bases for J; bases not matched to a gene: 4. Per the germline V gene, CDR1 is SGHNT and CDR2 is YYREEE (reference sequence). The CDR3 runs 16 residues. DNA for the CDR3: TGTGCCAGCAGCTTGGACGGACTAGCGGATTACAATGAGCAGTTCTTC. It codes for CASSLDGLADYNEQFF.

J is TRBJ1-1 and V is TRBV20-1; weak D call: TRBD1 (5 bases). CDR3 length: 10 residues. Per germline, CDR1 DFQATT and CDR2 SNEGSKA (reference sequence). Trimming cost V 7 bases and J 7 bases, with 10 bases left between them. The DNA for the CDR3 is TGCAGTGGGCTTAGGGGTGAAGCTTTCTTT. Protein sequence: CSGLRGEAFF.

The chain combines TRBV14 with TRBJ2-7; the D gene is possibly TRBD1 (6 bases). With 4 bases removed from V and 2 bases from J, the gap between germline ends came to 9 bases. This CDR3 region has 13 residues. Germline V lookup: CDR1 SGHDN, CDR2 FVKESK. The CDR3 loop reads CASSLTGTYEQYF. The CDR3 DNA sequence: TGTGCCAGCAGCCTAACAGGGACCTACGAGCAGTACTTC.

V gene TRBV5-6 combines with J gene TRBJ2-7, with 9 bases fitting TRBD2. Trimming cost V 0 bases and J 1 base; bases outside gene matches: 2. Germline V gene data show CDR1 as SGHDT and CDR2 as YYEEEE. This CDR3 is 15 amino acids long. The CDR3 loop reads CASSLASGVSYEQYF. In DNA, the CDR3 is TGTGCCAGCAGCTTGGCTAGCGGGGTTTCCTACGAGCAGTACTTC.

V and J are TRBV5-8 and TRBJ2-7; TRBD1 aligns across 9 bases. Looked up from germline, CDR1 is SGHTS and CDR2 is YDEGEE. Trimming took 3 bases from V and 7 from J; bases not matched to a gene: 8. The CDR3 contains 14 residues. In DNA form, the CDR3 reads TGTGCCAGCAGCTCGGGACAGGGATTGTGGGAGCAGTACTTC. Residues: CASSSGQGLWEQYF.

The rearrangement uses TRBV4-1 and TRBJ2-7; the D gene is possibly TRBD1 (5 bases). Germline V gives CDR1 MGHRA, CDR2 YSYEKL. The V end was cut by 1 base, the J end by 6 bases, with 10 bases between. The CDR3 runs 13 residues. DNA of the CDR3: TGCGCCAGCAGCCAAGTGGGGCAGGCCGAGCAGTACTTC. This codes for CASSQVGQAEQYF.

The chain joins TRBV2 to TRBJ2-2, with 8 bases lining up with TRBD2. Germline-derived CDR1 and CDR2 are SNHLY and FYNNEI. Trimming at V came to 4 bases and at J to 6 bases, leaving 7 bases not matched to a gene. The CDR3 is 15 residues long. CDR3 DNA sequence: TGTGCCAGCAGTGTTCGGGAGCGGGAGCCCGGGGAGCTGTTTTTT. Translated, it gives CASSVREREPGELFF.

The chain combines TRBV10-3 with TRBJ2-1; TRBD2 agrees at 8 bases. There are 14 residues in the CDR3. CDR1 is ENHRY, CDR2 SYGVKD, per germline. The J segment lost 2 bases and the V segment lost 7 bases, leaving 4 bases of the junction unmatched. In nucleotides, the CDR3 is TGTGCCATCAACGCGGGGGGAACCTACAATGAGCAGTTCTTC. As protein: CAINAGGTYNEQFF.